This entry concerns a single TCR beta chain. Its antigen is not known. Germline V gene data show CDR1 as SEHNR and CDR2 as FQNEAQ (reference sequence). V dropped 7 bases and J dropped 4 bases, with 13 bases sitting between them. This CDR3 is built from 13 residues. These data come from a study of cytomegalovirus exposure and HLA in healthy donors. Overall study: A later analysis reported the 120 or so validation repertoires used the same platform as the 550 to 700 first-cohort repertoires.

Study findings and constraints: Some TCR beta chains (over 150 of them) were listed as cytomegalovirus-associated. It was confirmed in vitro that a few of the CMV-associated chains were specific for CMV antigens.

Profiling relied on immunoSEQ multiplex PCR, and the TCRdb table lists in-frame clones only, not all of them. In the table there are roughly 200,000 clones, 86% of which are singletons. V is TRBV7-9 and J is TRBJ1-2; D remains ambiguous. This clonotype originated in a man aged 25 to 45 in good health and CMV-seropositive. Material for sequencing was PBMCs. The CDR3 region has the DNA TGTGCCAGCAAGGACGGATCCCTCTATGGCTACACCTTC. This gives the protein CASKDGSLYGYTF. Together with reference TRBV7-9 and TRBJ1-2, the CDR3 gives the full variable domain: DTGVSQNPRHKITKRGQNVTFRCDPISEHNRLYWYRQTLGQGPEFLTYFQNEAQLEKSRLLSDRFSAERPKGSFSTLEIQRTEQGDSAMYLCASKDGSLYGYTFGSGTRLTVV.